What follows is one T cell receptor (beta chain) and its context. V gave up 0 bases and J gave up 5 bases, with 15 bases separating them. Germline V CDR1 and CDR2: LNHNV, YYDKDF (reference sequence). The CDR3 sequence is 16 residues long. These data are taken from a study of blood T cell repertoires in COVID-19. Study overall: Samples of COVID-19 (acute and convalescent) were obtained from the United States, Italy and Spain. PBMCs, B-cell-depleted T cells, or T cells provided the cDNA or gDNA that made up the material.

Authors' methods: Reference gene primer amplification gave estimated nucleated cell counts. Clones were read by immunoSEQ multiplex PCR, and TCRdb kept only the in-frame ones, dropping some. V and J calls and clone size are copied from that table; D and trimming were computed from the DNA. The sample shows 95,000 to 150,000 clones, roughly 88% of them seen only once. The source of this sequence is a man between 40 and 49 years old with acute or convalescent COVID-19. The chain has TRBV15 and TRBJ2-3; perhaps TRBD1 as D (6 bases). Sequenced sample: peripheral blood. The CDR3 is CATSRDKQGLGDTQYF. In nucleotides, the CDR3 is TGTGCCACCAGCAGAGATAAGCAGGGGCTCGGAGATACGCAGTATTTT.